This record concerns one TCR beta chain sequence. Its specificity is unknown. This sample stems from a study of T cell responses to AZD1222 COVID-19 vaccine. Method: immunoSEQ multiplex PCR; TCRdb's copy keeps in-frame clones and lacks some. This sample has 150,000 to 200,000 clones, with 92% found just once. Study-level findings and limits: Vaccine-related CD4 TCRs covered spike, predominating at 160-218 and 743-854. Seropositive status at baseline applied to only five or six AZD1222 recipients. Nearly half of spike-specific TCRs reportedly target variant regions that are unmutated in the B.1.351 and B.1.1.7 variants. The donor group comprised mostly white British people and more females; the analysis possibly underestimated clonal diversity.

The length of the CDR3 is 13 residues. V was shortened by 4 bases and J by 9 bases, with 13 bases between the two germline ends. CDR1 MNHEY and CDR2 SVGAGI come from the germline V gene. The genes are TRBV6-5 and TRBJ2-1; the D gene is possibly TRBD2 (5 bases). This receptor was taken from an adult who received the AZD1222 COVID-19 vaccine. This sample comprised peripheral blood, obtained 28 days after the second AZD1222 dose. The CDR3 DNA reads as TGTGCCAGCAGTTTCCCCCCGGGGAGTGAGCAGTTCTTC. It codes for CASSFPPGSEQFF.